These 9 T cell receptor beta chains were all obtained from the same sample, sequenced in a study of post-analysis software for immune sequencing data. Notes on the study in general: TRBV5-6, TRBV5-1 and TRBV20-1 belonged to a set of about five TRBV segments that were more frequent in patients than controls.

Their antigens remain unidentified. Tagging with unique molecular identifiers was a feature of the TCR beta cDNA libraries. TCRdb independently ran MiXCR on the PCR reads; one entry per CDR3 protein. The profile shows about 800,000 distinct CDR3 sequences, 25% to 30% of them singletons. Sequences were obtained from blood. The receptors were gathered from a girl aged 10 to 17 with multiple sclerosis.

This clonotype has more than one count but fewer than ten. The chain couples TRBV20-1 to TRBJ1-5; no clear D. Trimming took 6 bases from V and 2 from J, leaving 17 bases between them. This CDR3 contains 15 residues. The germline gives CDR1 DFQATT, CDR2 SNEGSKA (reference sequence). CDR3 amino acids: CSATIQRVGNQPQHF. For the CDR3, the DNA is TGCAGTGCCACTATTCAAAGAGTAGGCAATCAGCCCCAGCATTTT.

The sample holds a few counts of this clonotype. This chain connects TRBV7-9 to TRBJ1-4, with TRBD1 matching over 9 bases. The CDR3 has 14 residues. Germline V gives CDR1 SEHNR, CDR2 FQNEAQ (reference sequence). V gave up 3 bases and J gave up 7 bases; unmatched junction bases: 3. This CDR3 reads CASSFGTGPEKLFF. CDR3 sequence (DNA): TGTGCCAGCAGCTTTGGGACAGGGCCTGAAAAACTGTTTTTT.

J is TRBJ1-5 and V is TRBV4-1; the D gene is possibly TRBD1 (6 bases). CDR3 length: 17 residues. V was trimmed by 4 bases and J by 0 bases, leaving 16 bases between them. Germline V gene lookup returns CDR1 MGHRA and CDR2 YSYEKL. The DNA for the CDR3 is TGCGCCAGCAGCCCTCTAGGGGGGGAGATTAGCAATCAGCCCCAGCATTTT. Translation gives CASSPLGGEISNQPQHF.

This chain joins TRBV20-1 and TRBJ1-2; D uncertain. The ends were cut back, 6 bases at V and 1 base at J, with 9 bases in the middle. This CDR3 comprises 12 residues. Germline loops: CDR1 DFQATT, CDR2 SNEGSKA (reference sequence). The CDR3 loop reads CSAPTDNYGYTF. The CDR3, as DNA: TGCAGTGCACCGACGGATAACTATGGCTACACCTTC.

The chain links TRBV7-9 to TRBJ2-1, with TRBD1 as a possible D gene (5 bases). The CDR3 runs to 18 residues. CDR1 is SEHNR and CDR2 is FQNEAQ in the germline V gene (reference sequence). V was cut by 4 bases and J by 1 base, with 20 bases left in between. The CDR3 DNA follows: TGTGCCAGCAGCTCACATCCGACAGTCCATGTTTCCTACAATGAGCAGTTCTTC. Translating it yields CASSSHPTVHVSYNEQFF. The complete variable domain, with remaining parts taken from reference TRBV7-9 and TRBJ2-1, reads DTGVSQNPRHKITKRGQNVTFRCDPISEHNRLYWYRQTLGQGPEFLTYFQNEAQLEKSRLLSDRFSAERPKGSFSTLEIQRTEQGDSAMYLCASSSHPTVHVSYNEQFFGPGTRLTVL.

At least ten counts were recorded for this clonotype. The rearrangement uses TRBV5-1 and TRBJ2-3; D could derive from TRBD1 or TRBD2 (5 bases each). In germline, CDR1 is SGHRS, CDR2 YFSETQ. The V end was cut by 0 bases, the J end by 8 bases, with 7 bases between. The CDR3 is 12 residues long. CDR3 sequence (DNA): TGCGCCAGCAGCTTGGATGGGGGTACGCAGTATTTT. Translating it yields CASSLDGGTQYF.

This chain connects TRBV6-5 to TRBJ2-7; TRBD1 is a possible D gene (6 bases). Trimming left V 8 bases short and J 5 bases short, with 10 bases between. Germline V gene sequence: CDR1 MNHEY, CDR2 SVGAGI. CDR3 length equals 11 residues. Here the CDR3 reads CASLNRDEQYF. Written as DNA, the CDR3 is TGTGCCAGCCTCAACAGGGACGAGCAGTACTTC.

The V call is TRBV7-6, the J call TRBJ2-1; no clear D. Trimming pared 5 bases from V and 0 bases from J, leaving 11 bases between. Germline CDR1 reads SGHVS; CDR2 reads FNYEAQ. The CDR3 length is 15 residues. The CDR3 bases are TGTGCCAGCAGCCCCAGCGATAGCTCCTACAATGAGCAGTTCTTC. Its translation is CASSPSDSSYNEQFF.

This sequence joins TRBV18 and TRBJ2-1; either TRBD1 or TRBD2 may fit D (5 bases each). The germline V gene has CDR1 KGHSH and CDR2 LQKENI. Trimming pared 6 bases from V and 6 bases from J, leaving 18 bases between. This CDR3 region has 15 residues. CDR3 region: CASSLDKGTCNEQFF. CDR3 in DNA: TGTGCCAGCTCCCTCGATAAGGGGACCTGCAATGAGCAGTTCTTC.